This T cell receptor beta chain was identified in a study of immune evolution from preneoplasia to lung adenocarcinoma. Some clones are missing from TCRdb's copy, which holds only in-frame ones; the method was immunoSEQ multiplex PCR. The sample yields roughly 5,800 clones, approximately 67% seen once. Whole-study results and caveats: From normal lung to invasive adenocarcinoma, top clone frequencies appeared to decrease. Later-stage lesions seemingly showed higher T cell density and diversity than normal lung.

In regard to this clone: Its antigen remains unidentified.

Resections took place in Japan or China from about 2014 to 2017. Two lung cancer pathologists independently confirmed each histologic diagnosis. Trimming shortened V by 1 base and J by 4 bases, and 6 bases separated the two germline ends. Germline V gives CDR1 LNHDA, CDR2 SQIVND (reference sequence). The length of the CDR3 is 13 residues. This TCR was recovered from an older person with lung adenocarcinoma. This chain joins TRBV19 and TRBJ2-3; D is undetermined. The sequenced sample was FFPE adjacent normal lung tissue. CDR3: CASSIVPSDTQYF. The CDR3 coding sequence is TGTGCCAGTAGTATAGTTCCCTCAGATACGCAGTATTTT.